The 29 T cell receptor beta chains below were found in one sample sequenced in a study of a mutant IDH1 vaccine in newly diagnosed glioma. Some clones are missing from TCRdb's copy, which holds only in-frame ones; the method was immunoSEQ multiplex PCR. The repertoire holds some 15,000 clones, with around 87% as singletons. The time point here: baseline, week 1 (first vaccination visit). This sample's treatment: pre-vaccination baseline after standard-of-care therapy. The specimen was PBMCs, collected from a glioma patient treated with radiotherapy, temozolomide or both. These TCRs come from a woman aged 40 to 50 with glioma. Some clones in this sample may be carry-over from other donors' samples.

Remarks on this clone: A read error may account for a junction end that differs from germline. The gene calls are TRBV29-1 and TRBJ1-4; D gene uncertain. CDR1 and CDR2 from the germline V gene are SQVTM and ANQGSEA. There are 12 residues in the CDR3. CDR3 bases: TGCAGCGTTGGTACGCCGAATGGAAAACTGTTTTTT. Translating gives CSVGTPNGKLFF.

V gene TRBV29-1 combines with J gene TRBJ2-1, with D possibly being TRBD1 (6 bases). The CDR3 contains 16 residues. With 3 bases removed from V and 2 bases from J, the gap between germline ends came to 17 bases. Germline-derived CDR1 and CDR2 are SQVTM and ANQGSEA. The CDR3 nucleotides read TGCAGCGTTGAGACTGTTGCCAGGGGCGCCTACAATGAGCAGTTCTTC. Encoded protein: CSVETVARGAYNEQFF.

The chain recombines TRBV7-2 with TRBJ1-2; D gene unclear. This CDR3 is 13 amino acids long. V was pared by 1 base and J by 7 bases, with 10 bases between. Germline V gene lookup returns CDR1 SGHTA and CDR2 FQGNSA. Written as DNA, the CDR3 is TGTGCCAGCAGCTTAGTGGGGAATTCTGGCTACACCTTC. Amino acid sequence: CASSLVGNSGYTF.

The CDR3 DNA reads as TGCGCCAGCAGTCGAGCGGGAGGGCCTAGCTCCTACAATGAGCAGTTCTTC. Encoded protein: CASSRAGGPSSYNEQFF. V gene TRBV10-1 combines with J gene TRBJ2-1; 10 nucleotides agree with TRBD2. Germline trimming cut 5 bases from V and 0 bases from J; bases unmatched to any gene: 7. This CDR3 contains 17 residues. Germline lookup yields CDR1 WNHNN and CDR2 SYGVQD (reference sequence).

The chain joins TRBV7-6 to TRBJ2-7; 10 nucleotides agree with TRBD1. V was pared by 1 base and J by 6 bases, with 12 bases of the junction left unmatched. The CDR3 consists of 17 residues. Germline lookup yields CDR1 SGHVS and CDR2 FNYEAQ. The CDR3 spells CASSLEYIGTGAGEQYF. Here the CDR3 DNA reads TGTGCCAGCAGCTTAGAATATATTGGGACAGGGGCCGGCGAGCAGTACTTC.

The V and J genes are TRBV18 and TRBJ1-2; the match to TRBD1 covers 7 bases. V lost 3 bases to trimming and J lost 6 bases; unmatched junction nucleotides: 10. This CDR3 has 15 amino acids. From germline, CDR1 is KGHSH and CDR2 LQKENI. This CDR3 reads CASSPKTTGRDGYTF. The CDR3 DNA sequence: TGTGCCAGCTCACCCAAGACGACAGGGCGGGATGGCTACACCTTC.

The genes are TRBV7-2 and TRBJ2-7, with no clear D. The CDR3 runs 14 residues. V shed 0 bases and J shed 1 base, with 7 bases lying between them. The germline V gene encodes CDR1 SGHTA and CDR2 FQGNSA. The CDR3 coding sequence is TGTGCCAGCAGCTTAGCACGGGTTTCCTACGAGCAGTACTTC. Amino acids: CASSLARVSYEQYF.

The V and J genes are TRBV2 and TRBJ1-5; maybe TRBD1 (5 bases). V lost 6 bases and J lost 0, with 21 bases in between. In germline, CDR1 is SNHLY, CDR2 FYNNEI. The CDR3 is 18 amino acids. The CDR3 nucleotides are TGTGCCAGCAGACTCAGGGCCGCGAACCTCAATAGCAATCAGCCCCAGCATTTT. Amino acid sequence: CASRLRAANLNSNQPQHF.

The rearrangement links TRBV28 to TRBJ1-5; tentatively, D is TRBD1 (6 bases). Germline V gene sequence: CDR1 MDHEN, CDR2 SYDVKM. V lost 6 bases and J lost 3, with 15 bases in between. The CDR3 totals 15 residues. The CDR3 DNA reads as TGTGCCAGCAGATCACGACAGGCCCCCAATCAGCCCCAGCATTTT. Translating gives CASRSRQAPNQPQHF. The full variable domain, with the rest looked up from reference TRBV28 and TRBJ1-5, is DVKVTQSSRYLVKRTGEKVFLECVQDMDHENMFWYRQDPGLGLRLIYFSYDVKMKEKGDIPEGYSVSREKKERFSLILESASTNQTSMYLCASRSRQAPNQPQHFGDGTRLSIL.

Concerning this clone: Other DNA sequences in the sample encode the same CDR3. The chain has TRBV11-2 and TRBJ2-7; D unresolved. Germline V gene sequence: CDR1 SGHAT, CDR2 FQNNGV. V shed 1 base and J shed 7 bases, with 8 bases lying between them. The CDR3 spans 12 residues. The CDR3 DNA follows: TGTGCCAGCAGCTTAGGCCCCAGGGAGCAGTACTTC. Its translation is CASSLGPREQYF.

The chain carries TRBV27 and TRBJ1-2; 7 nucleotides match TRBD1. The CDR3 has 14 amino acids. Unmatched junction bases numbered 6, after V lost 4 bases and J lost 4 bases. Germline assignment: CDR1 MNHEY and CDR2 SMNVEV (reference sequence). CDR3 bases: TGTGCCAGCAGTTACCGACAGGGCGGCTATGGCTACACCTTC. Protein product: CASSYRQGGYGYTF.

The CDR3 DNA reads as TGTGCCAGCAGCTTAGACCGGACAGATACGCAGTATTTT. It codes for CASSLDRTDTQYF. The chain links TRBV7-9 to TRBJ2-3, with no clear D. The CDR3 spans 13 residues. The V and J ends lost 1 base and 3 bases respectively, with 5 bases between them. CDR1 SEHNR and CDR2 FQNEAQ come from the germline V gene (reference sequence).

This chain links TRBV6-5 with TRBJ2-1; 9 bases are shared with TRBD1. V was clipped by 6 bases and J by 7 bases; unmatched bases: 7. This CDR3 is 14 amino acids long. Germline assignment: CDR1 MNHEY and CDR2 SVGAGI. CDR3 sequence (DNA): TGTGCCAGCAGGGAACCCGGGACAGGGAATGAGCAGTTCTTC. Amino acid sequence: CASREPGTGNEQFF.

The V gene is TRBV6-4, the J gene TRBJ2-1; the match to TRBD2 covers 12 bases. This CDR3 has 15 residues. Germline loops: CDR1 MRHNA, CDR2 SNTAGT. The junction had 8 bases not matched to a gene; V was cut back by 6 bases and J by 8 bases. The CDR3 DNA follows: TGTGCCAGCAGATCTCTAGCGGGGGGGCAGGATGAGCAGTTCTTC. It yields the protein CASRSLAGGQDEQFF.

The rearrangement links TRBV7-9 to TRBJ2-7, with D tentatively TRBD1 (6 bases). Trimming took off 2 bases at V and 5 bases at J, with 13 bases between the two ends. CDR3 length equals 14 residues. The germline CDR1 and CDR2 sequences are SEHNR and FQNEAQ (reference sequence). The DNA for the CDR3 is TGTGCCAGCAGCTTAACCCAGGGGACGCACGAGCAGTACTTC. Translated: CASSLTQGTHEQYF.

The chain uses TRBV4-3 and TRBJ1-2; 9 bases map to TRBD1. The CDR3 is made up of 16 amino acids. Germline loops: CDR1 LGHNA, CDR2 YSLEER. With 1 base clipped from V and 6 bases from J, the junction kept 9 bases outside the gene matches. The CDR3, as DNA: TGCGCCAGCAGCCAAGGCCCGGGGACAGGGCGGGATGGCTACACCTTC. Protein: CASSQGPGTGRDGYTF.

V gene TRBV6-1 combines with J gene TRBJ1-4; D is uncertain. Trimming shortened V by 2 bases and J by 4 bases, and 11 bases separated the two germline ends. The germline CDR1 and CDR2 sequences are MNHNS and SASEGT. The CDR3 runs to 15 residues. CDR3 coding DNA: TGTGCCAGCAGTGAACTCGCGGGTAGTAATGAAAAACTGTTTTTT. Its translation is CASSELAGSNEKLFF.

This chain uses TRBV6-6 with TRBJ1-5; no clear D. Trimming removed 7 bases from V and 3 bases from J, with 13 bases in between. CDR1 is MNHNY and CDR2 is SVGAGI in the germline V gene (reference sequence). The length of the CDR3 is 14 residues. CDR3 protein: CASNPDGYNQPQHF. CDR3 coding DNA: TGTGCCAGCAACCCGGACGGATACAATCAGCCCCAGCATTTT.

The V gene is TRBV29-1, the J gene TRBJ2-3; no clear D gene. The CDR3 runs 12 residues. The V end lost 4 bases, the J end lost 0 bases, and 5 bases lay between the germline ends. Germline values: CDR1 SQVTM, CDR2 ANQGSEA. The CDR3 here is CSVASSTDTQYF. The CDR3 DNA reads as TGCAGCGTTGCTTCGAGCACAGATACGCAGTATTTT.

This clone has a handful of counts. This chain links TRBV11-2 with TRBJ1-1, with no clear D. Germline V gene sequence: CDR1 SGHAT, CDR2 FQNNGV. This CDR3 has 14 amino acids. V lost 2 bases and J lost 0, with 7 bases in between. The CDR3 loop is CASSLNGMNTEAFF. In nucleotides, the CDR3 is TGTGCCAGCAGCTTAAACGGCATGAACACTGAAGCTTTCTTT.

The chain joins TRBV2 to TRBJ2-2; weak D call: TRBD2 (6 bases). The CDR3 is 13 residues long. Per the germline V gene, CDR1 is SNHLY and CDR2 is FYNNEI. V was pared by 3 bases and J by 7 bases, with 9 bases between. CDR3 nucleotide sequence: TGTGCCAGCAGTGAGGAGGGGTTCGGGGAGCTGTTTTTT. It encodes CASSEEGFGELFF. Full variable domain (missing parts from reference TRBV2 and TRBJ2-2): EPEVTQTPSHQVTQMGQEVILRCVPISNHLYFYWYRQILGQKVEFLVSFYNNEISEKSEIFDDQFSVERPDGSNFTLKIRSTKLEDSAMYFCASSEEGFGELFFGEGSRLTVL.

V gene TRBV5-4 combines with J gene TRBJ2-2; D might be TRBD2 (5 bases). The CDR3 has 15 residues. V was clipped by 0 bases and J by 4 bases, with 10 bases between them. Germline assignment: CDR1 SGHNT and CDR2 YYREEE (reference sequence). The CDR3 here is CASSLASGGTGELFF. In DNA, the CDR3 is TGTGCCAGCAGCTTGGCCAGCGGTGGCACCGGGGAGCTGTTTTTT.

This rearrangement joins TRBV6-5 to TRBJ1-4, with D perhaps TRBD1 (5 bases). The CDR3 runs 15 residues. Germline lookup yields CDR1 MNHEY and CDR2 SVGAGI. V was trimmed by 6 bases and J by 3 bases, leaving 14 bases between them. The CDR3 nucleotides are TGTGCCAGCAGACGGACCGGGGGTGCTAATGAAAAACTGTTTTTT. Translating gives CASRRTGGANEKLFF.

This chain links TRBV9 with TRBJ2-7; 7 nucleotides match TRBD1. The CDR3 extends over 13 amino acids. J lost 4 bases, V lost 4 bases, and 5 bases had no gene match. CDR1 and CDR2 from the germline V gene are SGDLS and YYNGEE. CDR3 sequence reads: CASSPGGLYEQYF. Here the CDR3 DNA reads TGTGCCAGCAGCCCAGGGGGTCTATACGAGCAGTACTTC.

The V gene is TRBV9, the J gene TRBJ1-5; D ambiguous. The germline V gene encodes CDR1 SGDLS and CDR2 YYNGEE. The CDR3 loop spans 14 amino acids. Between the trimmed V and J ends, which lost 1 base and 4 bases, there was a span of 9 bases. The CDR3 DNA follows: TGTGCCAGCAGCGTAAGTAATTCGAATCAGCCCCAGCATTTT. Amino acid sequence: CASSVSNSNQPQHF.

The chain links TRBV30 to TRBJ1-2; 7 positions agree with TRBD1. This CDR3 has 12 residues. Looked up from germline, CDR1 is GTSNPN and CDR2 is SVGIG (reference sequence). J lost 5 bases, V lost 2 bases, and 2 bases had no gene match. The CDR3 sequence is CAWSTQGYGYTF. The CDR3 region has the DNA TGTGCCTGGAGTACACAGGGGTATGGCTACACCTTC.

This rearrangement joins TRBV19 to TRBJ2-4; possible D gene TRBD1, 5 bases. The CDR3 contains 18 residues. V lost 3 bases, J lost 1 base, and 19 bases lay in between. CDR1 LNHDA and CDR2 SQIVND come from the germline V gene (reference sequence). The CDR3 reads CASSILISRVPAKNIQYF. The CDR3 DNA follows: TGTGCCAGTAGTATTTTAATATCCAGGGTCCCCGCCAAAAACATTCAGTACTTC.

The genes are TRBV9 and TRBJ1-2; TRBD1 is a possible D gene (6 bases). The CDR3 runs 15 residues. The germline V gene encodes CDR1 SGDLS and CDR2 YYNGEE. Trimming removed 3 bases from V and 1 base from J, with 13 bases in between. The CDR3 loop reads CASSEGHVFNYGYTF. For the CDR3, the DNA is TGTGCCAGCAGCGAGGGACATGTCTTTAACTATGGCTACACCTTC.

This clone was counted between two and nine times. The CDR3 sequence is CASSYSMNTEAFF. CDR3 DNA sequence: TGTGCCAGCAGTTACTCAATGAACACTGAAGCTTTCTTT. The rearrangement joins TRBV6-5 to TRBJ1-1; D not resolved. The germline V gene encodes CDR1 MNHEY and CDR2 SVGAGI. This CDR3 has 13 residues. Between the trimmed V and J ends, which lost 0 bases and 0 bases, there was a span of 2 bases.